This TCR beta chain was documented in a study of shared clonotypes between healthy human individuals. The study's findings and limits: Clonotypes which were not shared had lower generation probabilities than clonotypes that all four donors shared. With few donors, the genetic and exposure-history diversity represented was limited. A few donors held about 5% of naive CD4 clonotypes in common.

Germline V gene sequence: CDR1 MNHNY, CDR2 SVGAGI (reference sequence). V shed 10 bases, J shed 5 bases, and the junction held 7 bases outside the gene matches. The CDR3 sequence is 14 residues long. In this sample, this clone turned up once. The antigen is undetermined. Profiling relied on immunoSEQ multiplex PCR, and the TCRdb table lists in-frame clones only, not all of them. Of about 2.4 million clones in the sample, 93% were seen once. Sequencing was performed on naive CD4+ T cells from PBMCs. Subset reported: CD45RA+ positively selected. This receptor was obtained from a young man in good health. Some clones in this sample may be carry-over from other donors' samples. The chain joins TRBV6-6 to TRBJ2-1; 11 nucleotides match TRBD2. In nucleotides, the CDR3 is TGTGCCATCGCGACTAGCGGGATGAACAATGAGCAGTTCTTC. This gives the protein CAIATSGMNNEQFF.